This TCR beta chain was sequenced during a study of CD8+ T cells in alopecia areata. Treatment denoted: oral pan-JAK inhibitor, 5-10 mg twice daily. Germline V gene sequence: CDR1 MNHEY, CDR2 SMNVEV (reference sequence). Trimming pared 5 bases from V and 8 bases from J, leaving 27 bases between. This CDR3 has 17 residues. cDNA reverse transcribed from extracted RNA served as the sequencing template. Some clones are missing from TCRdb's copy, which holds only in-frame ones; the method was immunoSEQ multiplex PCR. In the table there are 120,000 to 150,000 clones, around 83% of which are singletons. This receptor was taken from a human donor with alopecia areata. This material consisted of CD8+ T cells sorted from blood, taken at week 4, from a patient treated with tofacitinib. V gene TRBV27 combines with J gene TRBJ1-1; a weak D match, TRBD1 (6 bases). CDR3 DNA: TGTGCCAGCAGTCCTGACTATGGGGGTGAGGGGGTAGGGGAAGCTTTCTTT. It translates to CASSPDYGGEGVGEAFF.